This T cell receptor (beta chain) is drawn from a study of cytomegalovirus exposure and HLA in healthy donors. 13 Jbeta primers and 60 Vbeta primers were used for the PCR. Assay: immunoSEQ multiplex PCR; the TCRdb copy retains only in-frame clones and omits some. The repertoire includes over 35,000 clones, about 80% of them detected once, and approximately 1.5% sits in the top ten. Germline V gives CDR1 SEHNR, CDR2 FQNEAQ (reference sequence). CDR3 length: 14 amino acids. V shed 5 bases, J shed 7 bases, and the junction held 10 bases outside the gene matches. Sequencing was done on a sample of PBMCs. The clonotype originates from a man younger than 40 in good health and CMV-seronegative. The V gene is TRBV7-9, the J gene TRBJ1-2; 7 bases are shared with TRBD1. This CDR3 is CASSPEGQARGYTF. The CDR3 DNA reads TGTGCCAGCAGCCCCGAAGGACAGGCGCGTGGCTACACCTTC.